This TCR beta chain was sequenced in a study of control samples from healthy donors and cancer patients (dated by TCRdb to 2018 to 2020). In the germline V gene, CDR1 corresponds to SGHRS and CDR2 to YFSETQ. Counted from cysteine to phenylalanine, this CDR3 has 15 amino acids. CDR3 DNA is the only sequence kept; it has 45 bases, read in frame from the first base. Unmatched junction bases come to 5, with V trimmed by 3 bases and J by 4 bases. This clone was seen a handful of times. Its antigen remains unidentified. Base qualities are missing; no much larger clone stands one base away. Libraries came from the immunoSEQ multiplex PCR assay. TCRdb carries this immuneACCESS record with in-frame sequences only. Its versions omit some clonotypes, under half of them owing to an unresolved V gene in the studies checked, with the rest unexplained. For this sample there are about 170,000 clones; 70% to 90% appear just once. The top ten clones comprise approximately 4.9% of the sample.

This sequence originates from a woman in her twenties or thirties in good health. The sequencing input was blood. The sequence links TRBV5-1 to TRBJ1-3; 9 nucleotides in the junction match TRBD1. The CDR3 here reads CASSSGQGSGNTIYF. The nucleotides are TGCGCCAGCAGCTCGGGACAGGGTTCGGGAAACACCATATATTTT.